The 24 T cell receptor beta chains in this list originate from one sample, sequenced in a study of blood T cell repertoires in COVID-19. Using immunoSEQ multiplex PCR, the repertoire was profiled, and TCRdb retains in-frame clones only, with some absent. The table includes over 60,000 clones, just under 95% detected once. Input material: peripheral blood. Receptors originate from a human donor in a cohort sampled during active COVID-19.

CDR3 nucleotide sequence: TGTGCCTGGAGTGTACATCGACTAGCGGGAGTTTATCTCTACAATGAGCAGTTCTTC. It codes for CAWSVHRLAGVYLYNEQFF. The chain employs TRBV30 and TRBJ2-1; 12 nucleotides match TRBD2. V lost 0 bases to trimming and J lost 3 bases; unmatched junction nucleotides: 12. There are 19 residues in the CDR3. The germline gives CDR1 GTSNPN, CDR2 SVGIG (reference sequence).

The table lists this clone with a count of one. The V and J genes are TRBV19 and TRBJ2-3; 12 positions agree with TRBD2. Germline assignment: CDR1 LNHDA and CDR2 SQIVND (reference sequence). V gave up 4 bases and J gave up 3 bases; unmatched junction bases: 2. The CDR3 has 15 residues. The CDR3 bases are TGTGCCAGTAGTACACTAGCGGGGGGTACAGATACGCAGTATTTT. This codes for CASSTLAGGTDTQYF.

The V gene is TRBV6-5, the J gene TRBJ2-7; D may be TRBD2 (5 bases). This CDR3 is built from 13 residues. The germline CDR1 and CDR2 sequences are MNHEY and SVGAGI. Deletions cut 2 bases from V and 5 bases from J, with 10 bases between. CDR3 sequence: CASSYGGINEQYF. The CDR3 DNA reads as TGTGCCAGCAGTTACGGAGGAATCAACGAGCAGTACTTC.

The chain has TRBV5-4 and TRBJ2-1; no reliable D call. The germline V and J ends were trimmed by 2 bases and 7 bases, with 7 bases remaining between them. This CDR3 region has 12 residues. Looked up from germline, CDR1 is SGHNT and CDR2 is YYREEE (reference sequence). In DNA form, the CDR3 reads TGTGCCAGCAGCTTCCCCGGGAATGAGCAGTTCTTC. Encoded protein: CASSFPGNEQFF.

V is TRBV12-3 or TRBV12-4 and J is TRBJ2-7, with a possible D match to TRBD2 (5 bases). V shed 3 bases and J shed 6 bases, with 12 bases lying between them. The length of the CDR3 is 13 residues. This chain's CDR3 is CASSFGGGGEQYF. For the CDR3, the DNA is TGTGCCAGCAGTTTCGGAGGTGGAGGCGAGCAGTACTTC.

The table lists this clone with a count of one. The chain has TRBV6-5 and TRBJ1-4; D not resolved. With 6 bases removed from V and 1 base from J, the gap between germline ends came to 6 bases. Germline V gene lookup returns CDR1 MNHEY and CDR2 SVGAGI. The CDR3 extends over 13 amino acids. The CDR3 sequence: CASSARTNEKLFF. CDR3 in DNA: TGTGCCAGCAGCGCCAGAACTAATGAAAAACTGTTTTTT.

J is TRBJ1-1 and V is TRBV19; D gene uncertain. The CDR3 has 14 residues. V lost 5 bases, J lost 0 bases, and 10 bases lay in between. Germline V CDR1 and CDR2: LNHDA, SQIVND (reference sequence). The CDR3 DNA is TGTGCCAGTAGTCCCACGGGAATGAACACTGAAGCTTTCTTT. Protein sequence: CASSPTGMNTEAFF.

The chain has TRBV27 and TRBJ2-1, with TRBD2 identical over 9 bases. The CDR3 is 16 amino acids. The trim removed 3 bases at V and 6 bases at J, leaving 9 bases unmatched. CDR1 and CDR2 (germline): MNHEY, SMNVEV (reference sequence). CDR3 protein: CASSFGLAGLSNEQFF. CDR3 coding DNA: TGTGCCAGCAGTTTTGGGCTAGCGGGGCTTTCCAATGAGCAGTTCTTC.

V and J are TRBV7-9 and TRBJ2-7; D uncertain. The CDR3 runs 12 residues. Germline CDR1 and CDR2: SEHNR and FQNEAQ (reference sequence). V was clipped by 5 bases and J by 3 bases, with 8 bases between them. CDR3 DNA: TGTGCCAGCAGCCAGCCGGGCTACGAGCAGTACTTC. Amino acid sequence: CASSQPGYEQYF. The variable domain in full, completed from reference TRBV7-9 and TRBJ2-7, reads DTGVSQNPRHKITKRGQNVTFRCDPISEHNRLYWYRQTLGQGPEFLTYFQNEAQLEKSRLLSDRFSAERPKGSFSTLEIQRTEQGDSAMYLCASSQPGYEQYFGPGTRLTVT.

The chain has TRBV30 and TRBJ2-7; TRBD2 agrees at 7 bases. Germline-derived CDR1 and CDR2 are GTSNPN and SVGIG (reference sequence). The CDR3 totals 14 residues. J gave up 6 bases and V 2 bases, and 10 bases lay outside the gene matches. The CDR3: CAWSPDPGGVEQYF. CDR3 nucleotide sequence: TGTGCCTGGAGTCCGGACCCGGGAGGAGTCGAGCAGTACTTC.

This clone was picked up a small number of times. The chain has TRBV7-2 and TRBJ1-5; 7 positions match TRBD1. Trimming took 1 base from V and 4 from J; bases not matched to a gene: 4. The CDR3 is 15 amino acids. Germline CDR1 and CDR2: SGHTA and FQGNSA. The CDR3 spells CASSLDGGQNQPQHF. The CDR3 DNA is TGTGCCAGCAGCTTAGACGGGGGACAGAATCAGCCCCAGCATTTT.

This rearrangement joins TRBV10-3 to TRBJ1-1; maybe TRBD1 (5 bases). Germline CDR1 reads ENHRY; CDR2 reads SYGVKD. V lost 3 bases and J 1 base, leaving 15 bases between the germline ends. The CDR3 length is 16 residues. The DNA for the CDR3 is TGTGCCATCAGTGAATTGGGGGGTTCGGCGAACACTGAAGCTTTCTTT. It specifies CAISELGGSANTEAFF.

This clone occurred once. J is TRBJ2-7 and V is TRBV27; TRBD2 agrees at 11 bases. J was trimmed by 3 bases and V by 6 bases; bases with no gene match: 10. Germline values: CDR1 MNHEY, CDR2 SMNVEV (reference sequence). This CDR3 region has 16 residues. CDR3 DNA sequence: TGTGCCAGCAGGCCTCGACTAGCGGGGCGATTCTACGAGCAGTACTTC. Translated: CASRPRLAGRFYEQYF.

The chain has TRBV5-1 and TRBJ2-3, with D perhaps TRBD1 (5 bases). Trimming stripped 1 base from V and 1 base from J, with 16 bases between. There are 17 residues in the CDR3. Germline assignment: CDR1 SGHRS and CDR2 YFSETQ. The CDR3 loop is CASSLLPQGAGTDTQYF. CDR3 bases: TGCGCCAGCAGCTTGTTACCCCAGGGTGCCGGCACAGATACGCAGTATTTT.

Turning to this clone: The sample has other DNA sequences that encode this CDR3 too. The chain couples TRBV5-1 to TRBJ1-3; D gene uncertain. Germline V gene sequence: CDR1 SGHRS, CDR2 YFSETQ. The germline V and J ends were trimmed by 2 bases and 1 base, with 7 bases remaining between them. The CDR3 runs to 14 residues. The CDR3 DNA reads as TGCGCCAGCAGCTTATCGGTTTCTGGAAACACCATATATTTT. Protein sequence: CASSLSVSGNTIYF.

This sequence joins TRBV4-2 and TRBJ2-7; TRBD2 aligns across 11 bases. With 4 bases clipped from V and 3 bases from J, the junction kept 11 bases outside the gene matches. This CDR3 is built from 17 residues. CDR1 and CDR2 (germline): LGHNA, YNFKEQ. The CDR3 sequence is CASSPRRLAGGHYEQYF. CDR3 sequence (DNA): TGTGCCAGCAGCCCACGTCGCCTAGCGGGAGGACACTACGAGCAGTACTTC.

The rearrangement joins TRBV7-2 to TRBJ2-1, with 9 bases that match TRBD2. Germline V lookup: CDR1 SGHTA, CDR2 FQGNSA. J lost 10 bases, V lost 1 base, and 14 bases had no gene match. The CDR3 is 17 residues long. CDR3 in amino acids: CASSLGAAGGPSVEQFF. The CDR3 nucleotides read TGTGCCAGCAGCTTAGGCGCTGCGGGAGGGCCGTCGGTGGAGCAGTTCTTC.

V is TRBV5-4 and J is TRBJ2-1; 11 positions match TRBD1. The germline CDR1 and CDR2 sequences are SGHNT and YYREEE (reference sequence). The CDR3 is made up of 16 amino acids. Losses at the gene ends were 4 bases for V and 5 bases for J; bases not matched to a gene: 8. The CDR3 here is CASSPDRGRGNNEQFF. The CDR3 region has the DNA TGTGCCAGCAGCCCGGACAGGGGGCGAGGTAACAATGAGCAGTTCTTC.

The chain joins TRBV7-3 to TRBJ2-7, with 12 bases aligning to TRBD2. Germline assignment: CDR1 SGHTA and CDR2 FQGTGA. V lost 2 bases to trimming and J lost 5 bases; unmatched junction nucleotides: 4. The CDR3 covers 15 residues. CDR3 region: CASSLSSGGVDEQYF. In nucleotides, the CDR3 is TGTGCCAGCAGCTTATCTAGCGGGGGGGTGGACGAGCAGTACTTC.

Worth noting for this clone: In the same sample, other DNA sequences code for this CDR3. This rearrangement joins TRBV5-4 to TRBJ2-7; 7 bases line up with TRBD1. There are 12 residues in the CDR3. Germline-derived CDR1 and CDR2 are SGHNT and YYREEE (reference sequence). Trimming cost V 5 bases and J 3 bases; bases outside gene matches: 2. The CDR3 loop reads CASSRDSYEQYF. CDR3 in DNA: TGTGCCAGCAGTCGGGACAGCTACGAGCAGTACTTC.

The CDR3 region has the DNA TGCAGCGTGGGGGGACTCACAGATACGCAGTATTTT. Residues: CSVGGLTDTQYF. J is TRBJ2-3 and V is TRBV29-1, with D possibly matching TRBD2 (6 bases). This CDR3 has 12 residues. The germline gives CDR1 SQVTM, CDR2 ANQGSEA. V was clipped by 6 bases and J by 2 bases, with 9 bases between them.

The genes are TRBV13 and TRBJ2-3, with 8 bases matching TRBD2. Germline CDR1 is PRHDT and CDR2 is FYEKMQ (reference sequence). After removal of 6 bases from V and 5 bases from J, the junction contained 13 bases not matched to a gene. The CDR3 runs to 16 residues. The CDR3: CASSFSTSGLRDTQYF. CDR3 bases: TGTGCCAGCAGTTTTAGCACTAGCGGCCTCCGAGATACGCAGTATTTT.

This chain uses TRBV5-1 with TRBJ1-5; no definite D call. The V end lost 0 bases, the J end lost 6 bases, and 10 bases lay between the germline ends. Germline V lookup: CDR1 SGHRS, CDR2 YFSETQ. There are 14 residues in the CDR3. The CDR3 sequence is CASSLAGSGQPQHF. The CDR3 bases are TGCGCCAGCAGCTTGGCTGGATCGGGTCAGCCCCAGCATTTT. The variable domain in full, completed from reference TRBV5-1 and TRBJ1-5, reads KAGVTQTPRYLIKTRGQQVTLSCSPISGHRSVSWYQQTPGQGLQFLFEYFSETQRNKGNFPGRFSGRQFSNSRSEMNVSTLELGDSALYLCASSLAGSGQPQHFGDGTRLSIL.

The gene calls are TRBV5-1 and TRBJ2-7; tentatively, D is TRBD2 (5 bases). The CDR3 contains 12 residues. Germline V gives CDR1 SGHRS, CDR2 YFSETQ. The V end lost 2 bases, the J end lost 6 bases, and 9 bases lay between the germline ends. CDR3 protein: CASSFGGGEQYF. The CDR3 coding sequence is TGCGCCAGCAGCTTCGGAGGCGGCGAGCAGTACTTC.